This T cell receptor (beta chain) appears in the sequencing data of a study of PD-L1 blockade in urothelial cancer. Study details: It was at 3 weeks (second dose) and 6 weeks after treatment start that blood was analyzed.

This clone was recorded once. Method: immunoSEQ multiplex PCR; TCRdb's copy keeps in-frame clones and lacks some. The sample contains fewer than 90,000 clones, 85% to 95% of which appear only once. The time point: peripheral blood 6 weeks after treatment start. The CDR3 sequence is 16 residues long. The V gene end was trimmed by 4 bases and the J gene end by 8 bases; junction bases not matched to a gene: 13. Germline assignment: CDR1 SGHRS and CDR2 YFSETQ. The sample consisted of PBMCs, taken around atezolizumab (anti-PD-L1) treatment. The chain is built from TRBV5-1 and TRBJ1-4; 8 bases are shared with TRBD1. This TCR came from a woman over 75 with urothelial cancer. The DNA of the CDR3 is TGCGCCAGCAGCCTCGGTCGAGGACAGGGCCACGAAAAACTGTTTTTT. It codes for CASSLGRGQGHEKLFF. Full variable domain (outside the CDR3, taken from reference TRBV5-1 and TRBJ1-4): KAGVTQTPRYLIKTRGQQVTLSCSPISGHRSVSWYQQTPGQGLQFLFEYFSETQRNKGNFPGRFSGRQFSNSRSEMNVSTLELGDSALYLCASSLGRGQGHEKLFFGSGTQLSVL.